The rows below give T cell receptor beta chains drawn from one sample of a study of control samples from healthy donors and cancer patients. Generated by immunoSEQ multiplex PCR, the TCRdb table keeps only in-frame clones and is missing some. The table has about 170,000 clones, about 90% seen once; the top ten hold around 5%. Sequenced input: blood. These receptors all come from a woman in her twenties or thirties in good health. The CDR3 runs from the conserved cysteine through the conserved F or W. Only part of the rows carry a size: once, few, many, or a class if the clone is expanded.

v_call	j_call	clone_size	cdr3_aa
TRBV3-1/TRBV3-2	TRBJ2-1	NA	CASSQALVAGDYNEQFF
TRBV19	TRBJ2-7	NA	CASSRQAASSYEQYF
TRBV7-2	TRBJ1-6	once	CASSDRAGGNSPLHF
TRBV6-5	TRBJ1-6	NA	CASSWQGGYNSPLHF
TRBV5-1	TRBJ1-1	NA	CASSLGQQNTEAFF
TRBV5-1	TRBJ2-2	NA	CASSSLPGELFF
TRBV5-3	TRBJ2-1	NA	CARSLKVRISYNEQFF
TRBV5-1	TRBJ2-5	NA	CASSLSVSPAETQYF
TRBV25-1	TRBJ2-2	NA	CASNLGNTGELFF
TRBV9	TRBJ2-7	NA	CASSVGTSGTYEQYF
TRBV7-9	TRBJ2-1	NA	CASSLVGGADNEQFF
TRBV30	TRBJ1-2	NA	CAWMVNNYGYTF
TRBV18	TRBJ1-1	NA	CASLDAMNTEAFF
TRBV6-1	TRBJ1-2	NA	CASSEARGAVYGYTF
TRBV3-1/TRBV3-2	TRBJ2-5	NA	CASSQHAPGTQETQYF
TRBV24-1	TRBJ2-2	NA	CATSDERVAGELFF
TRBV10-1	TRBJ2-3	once	CASSGRDSKFRAQYF
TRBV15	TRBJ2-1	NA	CATSIQRGKVDEQFF
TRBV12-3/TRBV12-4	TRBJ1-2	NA	CASSWDRVYGYTF
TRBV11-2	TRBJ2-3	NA	CASSLEWGRGPGTQYF
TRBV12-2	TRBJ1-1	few	CASRCLNRANTEAFF
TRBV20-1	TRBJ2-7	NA	CSAIVSYEQYF
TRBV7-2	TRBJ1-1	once	CASSQGNTEAFF